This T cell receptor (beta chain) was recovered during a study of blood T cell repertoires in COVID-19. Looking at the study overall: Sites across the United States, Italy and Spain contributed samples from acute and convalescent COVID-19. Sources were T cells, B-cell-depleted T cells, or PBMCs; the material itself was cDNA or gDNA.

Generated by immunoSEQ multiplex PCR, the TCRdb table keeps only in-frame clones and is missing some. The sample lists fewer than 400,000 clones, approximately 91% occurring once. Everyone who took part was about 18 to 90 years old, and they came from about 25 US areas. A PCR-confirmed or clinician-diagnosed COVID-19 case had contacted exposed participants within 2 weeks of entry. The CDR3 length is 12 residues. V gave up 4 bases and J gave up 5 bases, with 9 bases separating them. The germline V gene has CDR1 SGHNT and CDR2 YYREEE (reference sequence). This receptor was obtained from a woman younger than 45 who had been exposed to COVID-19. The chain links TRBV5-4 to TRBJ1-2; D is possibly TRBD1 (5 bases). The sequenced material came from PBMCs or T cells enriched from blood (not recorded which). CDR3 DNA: TGTGCCAGCAGCGACAGCCGGTATGGCTACACCTTC. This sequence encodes CASSDSRYGYTF.